Listed below are T cell receptor beta chains from one sample, sequenced in a study of technical replicates of blood from four donors. Clones were read by immunoSEQ multiplex PCR, and TCRdb kept only the in-frame ones, dropping some. Of tens of thousands of clones in the sample, about 86% were seen once. Sequencing used PBMCs. The receptors stem from a human donor in good health. Some clones in this sample may be carry-over from other donors' samples. The CDR3 runs from the conserved cysteine through the conserved F or W. The D gene is left open where the match is weak. For some rows the clone size is stated as once, few or many, or as a class when expanded; others skip it.

abundance	d_gene	v_gene	j_gene	CDR3aa	CDR3nt
.	TRBD2	TRBV4-3	TRBJ2-3	CASSQGLAGTDTQYF	TGCGCCAGCAGCCAAGGACTAGCGGGCACAGATACGCAGTATTTT
.	.	TRBV4-1	TRBJ1-5	CASSQDPLSLVDSNQPQHF	TGCGCCAGCAGCCAAGATCCTCTGAGTTTGGTCGATAGCAATCAGCCCCAGCATTTT
.	.	TRBV9	TRBJ1-4	CASSSGTPRGEKLFF	TGTGCCAGCAGCTCCGGGACACCGAGGGGTGAAAAACTGTTTTTT
.	.	TRBV11-3	TRBJ1-1	CASSSTGGGSAFF	TGTGCCAGCAGCTCGACGGGGGGCGGGTCGGCTTTCTTT
.	.	TRBV6-1	TRBJ2-3	CASSEAGIDTQYF	TGTGCCAGCAGTGAAGCGGGCATCGATACGCAGTATTTT
.	TRBD2	TRBV7-9	TRBJ2-1	CASSQMTSDNEQFF	TGTGCCAGCAGCCAAATGACTAGCGACAATGAGCAGTTCTTC
.	.	TRBV7-2	TRBJ1-6	CASSSGTPRSGYYNSPLHF	TGTGCCAGCAGTTCCGGGACTCCCCGCTCGGGCTACTATAATTCACCCCTCCACTTT
.	.	TRBV6-5	TRBJ1-1	CASSYSGGFTEAFF	TGTGCCAGCAGTTACTCGGGGGGGTTCACTGAAGCTTTCTTT
.	TRBD2	TRBV7-2	TRBJ2-1	CASSLAGLAKGGEQFF	TGTGCCAGCAGCTTAGCGGGACTAGCCAAGGGGGGTGAGCAGTTCTTC
few	TRBD2	TRBV10-3	TRBJ2-3	CAISETTSGDTQYF	TGTGCCATCAGTGAAACGACTAGCGGGGATACGCAGTATTTT
.	TRBD2	TRBV7-9	TRBJ2-3	CASSLAYGLEVLRGTQYF	TGTGCCAGCAGCTTAGCCTACGGACTAGAGGTACTAAGGGGTACGCAGTATTTT
.	TRBD2	TRBV7-2	TRBJ2-2	CASSSTLAGIGELFF	TGTGCCAGCAGCTCCACCTTAGCGGGGATAGGGGAGCTGTTTTTT
few	.	TRBV13	TRBJ1-1	CASSLPGLGMAFF	TGTGCCAGCAGCTTACCGGGATTAGGAATGGCTTTCTTT
.	TRBD2	TRBV19	TRBJ2-7	CASSVLAGGPYEQYF	TGTGCCAGTAGTGTCCTAGCGGGGGGGCCCTACGAGCAGTACTTC
.	TRBD1	TRBV7-8	TRBJ2-7	CASSPWDRPFGEQYF	TGTGCCAGCAGCCCCTGGGACAGGCCCTTCGGCGAGCAGTACTTC
.	.	TRBV4-3	TRBJ2-5	CASSQEDDRTIRQETQYF	TGCGCCAGCAGCCAAGAGGATGATCGGACTATCCGGCAAGAGACCCAGTACTTC
.	.	TRBV11-3	TRBJ1-4	CASSLGARLGEKLFF	TGTGCCAGCAGCTTAGGCGCTAGGCTCGGTGAAAAACTGTTTTTT
.	TRBD2	TRBV14	TRBJ2-5	CASSLRTSGSVPGTQYF	TGTGCCAGCAGCCTTCGGACTAGCGGGAGCGTCCCGGGGACCCAGTACTTC
.	TRBD2	TRBV2	TRBJ2-7	CASRAGDLYEQYF	TGTGCCAGCAGAGCGGGAGATCTGTACGAGCAGTACTTC
.	.	TRBV28	TRBJ1-5	CASSTGSQPQHF	TGTGCCAGCAGCACAGGGTCCCAGCCCCAGCATTTT
.	.	TRBV6-5	TRBJ1-1	CASSVRGTMNTEAFF	TGTGCCAGCAGTGTAAGGGGGACCATGAACACTGAAGCTTTCTTT
few	.	TRBV30	TRBJ1-1	CAWSVLRQVNTEAFF	TGTGCCTGGAGTGTACTGCGGCAAGTGAACACTGAAGCTTTCTTT
.	.	TRBV27	TRBJ2-1	CASRETTTRIEQFF	TGTGCCAGCAGGGAGACGACTACGCGGATTGAGCAGTTCTTC
few	.	TRBV7-6	TRBJ2-7	CASSLNPTGDEQYF	TGTGCCAGCAGCTTAAACCCAACGGGTGACGAGCAGTACTTC
.	TRBD2	TRBV11-1	TRBJ2-5	CASSLTSGGAETQYF	TGTGCCAGCAGCCTGACTAGCGGGGGGGCCGAGACCCAGTACTTC
once	.	TRBV19	TRBJ2-4	CASIPPRVLAKNIQYF	TGTGCCAGTATCCCGCCCCGGGTCCTAGCCAAAAACATTCAGTACTTC
few	.	TRBV2	TRBJ2-2	CASSNPGAGAIGELFF	TGTGCCAGCAGTAATCCTGGGGCAGGGGCGATCGGGGAGCTGTTTTTT
.	.	TRBV18	TRBJ2-7	CASSPQMDGSYEQYF	TGTGCCAGCTCACCACAAATGGACGGGAGCTACGAGCAGTACTTC
.	.	TRBV6-5	TRBJ1-2	CASKPGDGFYGYTF	TGTGCCAGCAAGCCAGGGGACGGGTTCTATGGCTACACCTTC
few	TRBD1	TRBV4-3	TRBJ1-1	CASSQAQGASNTEAFF	TGCGCCAGCAGCCAAGCACAGGGGGCCTCTAACACTGAAGCTTTCTTT
.	.	TRBV19	TRBJ1-1	CASSIGIRDNEAFF	TGTGCCAGTAGTATAGGGATTCGGGACAATGAAGCTTTCTTT
.	TRBD1	TRBV10-3	TRBJ2-7	CAIGGQGGYEQYF	TGTGCCATCGGGGGACAGGGAGGCTACGAGCAGTACTTC
many	.	TRBV6-1	TRBJ1-3	CASSERTATNTIYF	TGTGCCAGCAGTGAGAGGACTGCGACAAACACCATATATTTT
.	.	TRBV7-3	TRBJ2-1	CASSLGASAPYNEQFF	TGTGCCAGCAGCTTAGGAGCTAGTGCCCCCTACAATGAGCAGTTCTTC
.	.	TRBV29-1	TRBJ1-3	CSGQVSGNTIYF	TGCAGCGGGCAGGTCTCTGGAAACACCATATATTTT
.	TRBD2	TRBV4-3	TRBJ2-1	CASSQEWTSGSNEQFF	TGCGCCAGCAGCCAAGAGTGGACTAGCGGGAGTAACGAGCAGTTCTTC
once	.	TRBV6-5	TRBJ1-2	CASSYSKTANYGYTF	TGTGCCAGCAGTTACTCTAAAACAGCTAACTATGGCTACACCTTC
.	.	TRBV6-5	TRBJ2-2	CASSYYGLNTGELFF	TGTGCCAGCAGTTATTACGGACTTAACACCGGGGAGCTGTTTTTT
.	.	TRBV4-1	TRBJ1-4	CASSQEGAGEKLFF	TGCGCCAGCAGCCAAGAGGGGGCCGGTGAAAAACTGTTTTTT
.	.	TRBV6-5	TRBJ2-3	CASSSTRGPDTQYF	TGTGCCAGCAGTTCGACTAGGGGCCCAGATACGCAGTATTTT
.	TRBD1	TRBV19	TRBJ2-1	CASSMGTGHPSMGEQFF	TGTGCCAGTAGTATGGGGACAGGGCACCCCTCAATGGGTGAGCAGTTCTTC